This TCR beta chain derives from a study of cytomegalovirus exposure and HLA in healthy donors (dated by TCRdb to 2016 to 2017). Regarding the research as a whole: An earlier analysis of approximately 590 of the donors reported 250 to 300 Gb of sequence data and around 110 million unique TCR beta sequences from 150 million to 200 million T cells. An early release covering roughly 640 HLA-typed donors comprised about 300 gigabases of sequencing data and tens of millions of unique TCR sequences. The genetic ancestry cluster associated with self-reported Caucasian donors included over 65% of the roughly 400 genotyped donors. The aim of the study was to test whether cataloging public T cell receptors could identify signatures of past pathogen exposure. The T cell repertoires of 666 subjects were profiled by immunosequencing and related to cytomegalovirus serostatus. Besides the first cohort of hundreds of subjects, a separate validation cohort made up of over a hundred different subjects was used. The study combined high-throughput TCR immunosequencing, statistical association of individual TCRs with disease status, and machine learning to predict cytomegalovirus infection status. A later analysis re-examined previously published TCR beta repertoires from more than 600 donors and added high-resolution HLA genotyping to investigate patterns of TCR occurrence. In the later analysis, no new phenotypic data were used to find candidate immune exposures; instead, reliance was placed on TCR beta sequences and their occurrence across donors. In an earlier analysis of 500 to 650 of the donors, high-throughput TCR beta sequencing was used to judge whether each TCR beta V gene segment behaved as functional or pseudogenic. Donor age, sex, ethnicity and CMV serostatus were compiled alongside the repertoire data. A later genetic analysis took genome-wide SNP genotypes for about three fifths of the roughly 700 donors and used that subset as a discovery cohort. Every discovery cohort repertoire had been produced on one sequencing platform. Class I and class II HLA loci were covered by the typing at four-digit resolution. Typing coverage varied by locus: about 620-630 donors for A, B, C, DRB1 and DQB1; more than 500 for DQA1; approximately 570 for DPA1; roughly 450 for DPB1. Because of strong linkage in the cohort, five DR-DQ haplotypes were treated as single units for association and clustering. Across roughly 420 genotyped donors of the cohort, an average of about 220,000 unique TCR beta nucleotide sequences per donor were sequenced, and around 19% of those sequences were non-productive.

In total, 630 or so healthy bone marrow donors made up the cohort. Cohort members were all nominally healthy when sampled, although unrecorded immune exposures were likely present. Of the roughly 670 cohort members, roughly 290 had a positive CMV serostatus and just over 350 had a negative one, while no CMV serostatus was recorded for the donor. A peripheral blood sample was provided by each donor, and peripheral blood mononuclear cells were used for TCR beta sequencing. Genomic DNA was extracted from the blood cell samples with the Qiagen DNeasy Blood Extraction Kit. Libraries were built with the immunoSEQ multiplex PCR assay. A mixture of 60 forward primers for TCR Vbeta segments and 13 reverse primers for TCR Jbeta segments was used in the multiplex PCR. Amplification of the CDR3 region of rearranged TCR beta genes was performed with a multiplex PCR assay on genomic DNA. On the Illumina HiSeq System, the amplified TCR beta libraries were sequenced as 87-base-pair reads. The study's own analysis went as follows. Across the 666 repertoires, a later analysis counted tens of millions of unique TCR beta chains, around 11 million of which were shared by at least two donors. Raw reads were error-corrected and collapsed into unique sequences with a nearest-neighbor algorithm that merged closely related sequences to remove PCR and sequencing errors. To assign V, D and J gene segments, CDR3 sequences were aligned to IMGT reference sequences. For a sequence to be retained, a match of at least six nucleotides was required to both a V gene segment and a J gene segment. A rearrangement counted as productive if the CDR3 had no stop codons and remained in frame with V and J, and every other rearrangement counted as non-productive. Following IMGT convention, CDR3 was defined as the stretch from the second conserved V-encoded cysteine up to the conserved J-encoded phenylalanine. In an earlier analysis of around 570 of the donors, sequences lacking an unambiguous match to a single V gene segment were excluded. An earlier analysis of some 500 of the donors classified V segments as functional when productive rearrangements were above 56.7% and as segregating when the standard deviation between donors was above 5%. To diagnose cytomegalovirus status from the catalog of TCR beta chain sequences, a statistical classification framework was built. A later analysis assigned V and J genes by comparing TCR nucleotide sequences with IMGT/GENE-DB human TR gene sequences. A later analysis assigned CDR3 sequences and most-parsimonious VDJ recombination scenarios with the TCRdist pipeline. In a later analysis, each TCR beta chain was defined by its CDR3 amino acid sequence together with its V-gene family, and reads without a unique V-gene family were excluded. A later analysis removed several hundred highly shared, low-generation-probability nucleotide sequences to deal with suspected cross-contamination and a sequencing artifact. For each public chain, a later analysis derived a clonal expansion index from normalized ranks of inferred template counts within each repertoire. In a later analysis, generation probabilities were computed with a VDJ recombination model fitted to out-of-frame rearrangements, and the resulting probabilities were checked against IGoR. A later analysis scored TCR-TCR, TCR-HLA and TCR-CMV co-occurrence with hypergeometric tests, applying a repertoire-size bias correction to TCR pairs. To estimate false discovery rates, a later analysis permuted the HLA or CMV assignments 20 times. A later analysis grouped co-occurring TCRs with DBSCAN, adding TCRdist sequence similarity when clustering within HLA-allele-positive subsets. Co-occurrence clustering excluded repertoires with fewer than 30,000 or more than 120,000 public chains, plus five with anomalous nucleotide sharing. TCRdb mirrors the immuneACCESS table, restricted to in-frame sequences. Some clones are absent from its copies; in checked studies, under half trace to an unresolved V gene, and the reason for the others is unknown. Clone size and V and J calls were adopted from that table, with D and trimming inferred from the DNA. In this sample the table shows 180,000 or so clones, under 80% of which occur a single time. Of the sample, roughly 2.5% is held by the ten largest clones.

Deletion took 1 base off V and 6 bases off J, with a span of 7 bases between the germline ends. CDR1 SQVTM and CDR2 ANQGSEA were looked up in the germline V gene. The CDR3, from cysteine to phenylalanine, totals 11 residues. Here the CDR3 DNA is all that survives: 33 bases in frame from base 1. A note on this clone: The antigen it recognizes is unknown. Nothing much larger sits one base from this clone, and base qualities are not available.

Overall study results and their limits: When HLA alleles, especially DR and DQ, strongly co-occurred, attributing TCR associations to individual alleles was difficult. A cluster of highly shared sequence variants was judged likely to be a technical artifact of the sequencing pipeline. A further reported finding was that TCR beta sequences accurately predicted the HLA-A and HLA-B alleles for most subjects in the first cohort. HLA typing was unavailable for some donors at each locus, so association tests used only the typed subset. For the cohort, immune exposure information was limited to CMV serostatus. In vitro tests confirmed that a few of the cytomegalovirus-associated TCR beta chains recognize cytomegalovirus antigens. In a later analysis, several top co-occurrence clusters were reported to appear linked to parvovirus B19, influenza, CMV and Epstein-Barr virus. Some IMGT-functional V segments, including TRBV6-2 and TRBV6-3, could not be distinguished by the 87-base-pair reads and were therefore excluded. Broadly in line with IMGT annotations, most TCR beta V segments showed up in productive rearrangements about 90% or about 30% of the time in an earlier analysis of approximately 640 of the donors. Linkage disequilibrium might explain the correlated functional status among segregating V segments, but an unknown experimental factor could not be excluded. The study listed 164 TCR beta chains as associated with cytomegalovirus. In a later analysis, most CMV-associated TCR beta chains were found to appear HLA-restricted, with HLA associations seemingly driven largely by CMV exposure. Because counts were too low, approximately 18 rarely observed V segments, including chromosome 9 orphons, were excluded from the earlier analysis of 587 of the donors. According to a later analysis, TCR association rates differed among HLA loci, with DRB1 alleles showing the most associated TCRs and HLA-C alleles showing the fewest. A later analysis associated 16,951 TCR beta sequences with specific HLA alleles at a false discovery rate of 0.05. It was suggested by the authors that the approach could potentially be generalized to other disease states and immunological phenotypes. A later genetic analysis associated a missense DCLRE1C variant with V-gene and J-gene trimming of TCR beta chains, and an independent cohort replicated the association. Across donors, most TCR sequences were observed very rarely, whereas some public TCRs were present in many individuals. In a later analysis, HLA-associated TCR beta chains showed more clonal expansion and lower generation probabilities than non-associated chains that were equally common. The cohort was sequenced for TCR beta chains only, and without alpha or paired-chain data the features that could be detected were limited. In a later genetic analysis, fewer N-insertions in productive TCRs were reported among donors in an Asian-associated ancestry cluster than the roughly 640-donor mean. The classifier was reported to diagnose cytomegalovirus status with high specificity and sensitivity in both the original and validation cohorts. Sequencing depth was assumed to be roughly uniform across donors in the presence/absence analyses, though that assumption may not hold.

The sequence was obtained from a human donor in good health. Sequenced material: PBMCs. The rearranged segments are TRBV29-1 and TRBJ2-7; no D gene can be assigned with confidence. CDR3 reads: CSVEGTAEQYF. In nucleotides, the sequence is TGCAGCGTTGAAGGAACAGCCGAGCAGTACTTC.